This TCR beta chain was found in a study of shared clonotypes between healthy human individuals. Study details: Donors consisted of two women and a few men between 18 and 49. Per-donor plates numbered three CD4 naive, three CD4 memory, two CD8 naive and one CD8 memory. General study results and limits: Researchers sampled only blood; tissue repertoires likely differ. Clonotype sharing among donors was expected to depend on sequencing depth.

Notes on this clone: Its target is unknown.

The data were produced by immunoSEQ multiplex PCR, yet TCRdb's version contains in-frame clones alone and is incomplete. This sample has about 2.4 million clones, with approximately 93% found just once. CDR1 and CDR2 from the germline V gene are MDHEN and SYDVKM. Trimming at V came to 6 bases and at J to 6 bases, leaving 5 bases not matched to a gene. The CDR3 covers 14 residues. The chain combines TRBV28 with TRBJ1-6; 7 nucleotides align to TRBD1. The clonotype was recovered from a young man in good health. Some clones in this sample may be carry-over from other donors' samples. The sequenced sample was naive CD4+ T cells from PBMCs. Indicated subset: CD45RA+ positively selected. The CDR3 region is CASSAGQINSPLHF. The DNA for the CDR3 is TGTGCCAGCAGCGCGGGACAGATTAATTCACCCCTCCACTTT.